The present T cell receptor beta chain was sequenced within a study of control samples from healthy donors and cancer patients. The assay was immunoSEQ multiplex PCR, and TCRdb's table has in-frame clones only and misses some. Among about 28,000 clones listed, roughly 85% were seen once. The V gene's germline CDR1 is LNHNV and CDR2 YYDKDF (reference sequence). The CDR3 is made up of 15 amino acids. V was clipped by 9 bases and J by 6 bases, with 20 bases between them. Sequencing input: PBMCs. The rearrangement links TRBV15 to TRBJ2-2, with D maybe TRBD2 (5 bases). The receptor comes from a man in his fifties or sixties with head and neck cancer. The CDR3 loop reads CATTPLSGPAGELFF. DNA for the CDR3: TGTGCCACAACTCCCTTAAGCGGCCCGGCCGGGGAGCTGTTTTTT.